This T cell receptor (beta chain) was profiled in a study of beta chain features in type 1 diabetes. Study-wide results and caveats: Patients with type 1 diabetes carried fewer insertions and had more deletions at their VDJ junctions.

CDR1 and CDR2 (germline): SNHLY, FYNNEI. The CDR3 is 10 amino acids. Trimming took 4 bases from V and 4 from J, leaving 2 bases between them. TCRB transcripts that were expressed got sequenced, as all of the isolated RNA had been reverse transcribed. Some clones are missing from TCRdb's copy, which holds only in-frame ones; the method was immunoSEQ multiplex PCR. The sample shows hundreds of thousands of clones, roughly 10% of them seen only once. Researchers reported sorting CD4+ naive, central memory, regulatory and stem cell-like memory cells via CD45RO/CCR7/CD25/CD127/CD95/CD27. In the case of this clone: Its specificity is not known.

Material for sequencing was naive CD4+ T cells from blood. The chain joins TRBV2 to TRBJ2-7; the D is unclear. The clonotype originates from a woman aged 18-35 years in good health. The chain's CDR3 is CASSVYEQYV. CDR3 bases: TGTGCCAGCAGTGTATACGAGCAGTACGTC.